Below, 23 T cell receptor beta chains from the same sample are listed, as sequenced in a study of T cell responses to AZD1222 COVID-19 vaccine. Sequencing used immunoSEQ multiplex PCR; TCRdb keeps in-frame clones, though not all of them. The table includes around 120,000 clones, around 90% detected once. Source: peripheral blood, taken on day 0 of AZD1222 vaccination. The source of these receptors is an adult in good health.

This clone turned up a few times. V usage is TRBV7-3 and J usage is TRBJ2-1; the match to TRBD2 covers 8 bases. From germline, CDR1 is SGHTA and CDR2 FQGTGA. The CDR3 extends over 15 amino acids. V shed 4 bases and J 2 bases; nucleotides not matched to a gene: 4. The CDR3 reads CASSSRTSPYNEQFF. CDR3 bases: TGTGCCAGCAGCTCCAGGACTAGCCCCTACAATGAGCAGTTCTTC.

This clone was observed a single time. V is TRBV28 and J is TRBJ2-1; 7 bases align to TRBD2. V shed 1 base, J shed 0 bases, and the junction held 3 bases outside the gene matches. CDR1 and CDR2 from the germline V gene are MDHEN and SYDVKM. The CDR3 covers 16 residues. CDR3 nucleotide sequence: TGTGCCAGCAGTTTATTGTCTAGCGGCTCCTACAATGAGCAGTTCTTC. Translated: CASSLLSSGSYNEQFF.

This clone was counted only a few times. The rearrangement uses TRBV7-9 and TRBJ1-4, with D unclear. The CDR3 sequence is 13 residues long. Germline CDR1 reads SEHNR; CDR2 reads FQNEAQ (reference sequence). With 8 bases removed from V and 6 bases from J, the gap between germline ends came to 13 bases. CDR3 nucleotides: TGTGCCAGCGTGGGAGAGCCAGATGAAAAACTGTTTTTT. This translates into CASVGEPDEKLFF. Full variable domain (missing parts from reference TRBV7-9 and TRBJ1-4): DTGVSQNPRHKITKRGQNVTFRCDPISEHNRLYWYRQTLGQGPEFLTYFQNEAQLEKSRLLSDRFSAERPKGSFSTLEIQRTEQGDSAMYLCASVGEPDEKLFFGSGTQLSVL.

The chain recombines TRBV7-8 with TRBJ1-2, with 7 bases aligning to TRBD1. The CDR3 covers 13 residues. Germline V gene data show CDR1 as SGHVS and CDR2 as FQNEAQ. V lost 5 bases and J lost 3; bases outside the gene matches: 3. In DNA, the CDR3 is TGTGCCAGCAGCCTCGGACAGGACTATGGCTACACCTTC. It translates to CASSLGQDYGYTF.

The genes are TRBV6-5 and TRBJ2-1; 11 positions agree with TRBD2. Germline loops: CDR1 MNHEY, CDR2 SVGAGI. The CDR3 runs to 14 residues. The trim removed 6 bases at V and 2 bases at J, leaving 0 bases unmatched. The CDR3 sequence: CASRTSGTYNEQFF. The CDR3, as DNA: TGTGCCAGCAGGACTAGCGGGACCTACAATGAGCAGTTCTTC.

The rearrangement joins TRBV5-1 to TRBJ2-5; 9 bases fit TRBD2. Unmatched junction bases numbered 8, after V lost 2 bases and J lost 3 bases. Germline assignment: CDR1 SGHRS and CDR2 YFSETQ. The CDR3 spans 16 residues. The CDR3 sequence is CASSLEPTSGKETQYF. The CDR3, as DNA: TGCGCCAGCAGCTTAGAGCCGACTAGCGGTAAAGAGACCCAGTACTTC.

The chain employs TRBV18 and TRBJ2-6, with TRBD1 matching over 12 bases. The CDR3 runs 17 residues. The germline gives CDR1 KGHSH, CDR2 LQKENI. The V and J ends lost 3 bases and 3 bases, in that order; junction bases with no gene match: 3. The CDR3 nucleotides are TGTGCCAGCTCACCGGGACAGGGGGCTGGTGGGGCCAACGTCCTGACTTTC. Translating gives CASSPGQGAGGANVLTF.

This chain links TRBV24-1 with TRBJ1-2; D ambiguous. The CDR3 length is 11 residues. Per germline, CDR1 KGHDR and CDR2 SFDVKD. V was clipped by 5 bases and J by 7 bases, with 7 bases between them. CDR3: CATSGGGGYTF. The CDR3 nucleotides read TGTGCCACCAGTGGGGGTGGTGGCTACACCTTC.

The chain carries TRBV2 and TRBJ2-6; D is unresolved. V gave up 6 bases and J gave up 6 bases, with 6 bases separating them. The CDR3 runs to 12 residues. Germline loops: CDR1 SNHLY, CDR2 FYNNEI. The CDR3 region has the DNA TGTGCCAGCAGCGGCTTGGCCAACGTCCTGACTTTC. Amino acids: CASSGLANVLTF.

This clone was seen a few times. The chain links TRBV6-5 to TRBJ1-1, with D possibly being TRBD1 (5 bases). The CDR3 covers 13 residues. Germline V lookup: CDR1 MNHEY, CDR2 SVGAGI. The V gene lost 8 bases and the J gene lost 4 bases, with 14 bases spanning the gap. The CDR3 coding sequence is TGTGCCAGCTTTGAGGGAGGGACCACTGAAGCTTTCTTT. Amino acid sequence: CASFEGGTTEAFF.

J is TRBJ1-2 and V is TRBV5-5; possibly TRBD1 for D (5 bases). CDR3 length equals 14 residues. The germline V gene has CDR1 SGHKS and CDR2 YYEKEE (reference sequence). Trimming cost V 2 bases and J 4 bases, with 12 bases left between them. CDR3 in DNA: TGTGCCAGCAGCTTCGGGGGGTTTCGCTATGGCTACACCTTC. Its translation: CASSFGGFRYGYTF.

This clone was counted only a few times. J is TRBJ2-5 and V is TRBV5-6; 7 bases are a match to TRBD1. The CDR3 consists of 13 residues. Looked up from germline, CDR1 is SGHDT and CDR2 is YYEEEE. V dropped 4 bases and J dropped 2; count of bases not matched to a gene: 2. The CDR3 reads CASSRDRQETQYF. The CDR3 DNA reads TGTGCCAGCAGCCGGGACAGACAAGAGACCCAGTACTTC.

The V call is TRBV5-4, the J call TRBJ1-6, with 7 bases aligning to TRBD1. Germline CDR1 is SGHNT and CDR2 is YYREEE (reference sequence). This CDR3 has 14 amino acids. With V trimmed by 5 bases and J by 8 bases, 7 bases remained unmatched. The CDR3 sequence: CASRNRDRDSPLHF. DNA for the CDR3: TGTGCCAGCAGGAACCGGGACAGAGATTCACCCCTCCACTTT.

The genes are TRBV6-5 and TRBJ1-1; no clear D gene. The CDR3 extends over 11 amino acids. CDR1 and CDR2 (germline): MNHEY, SVGAGI. V lost 6 bases and J lost 9, with 11 bases in between. The CDR3 loop reads CASRFGRKAFF. DNA for the CDR3: TGTGCCAGCAGGTTTGGTCGAAAAGCTTTCTTT.

This chain uses TRBV29-1 with TRBJ1-1; no firm D call. Germline CDR1 reads SQVTM; CDR2 reads ANQGSEA. Between the trimmed V and J ends, which lost 3 bases and 0 bases, there was a span of 8 bases. The CDR3 length is 13 residues. CDR3 nucleotide sequence: TGCAGCGTTGAGGGCAGATTGAACACTGAAGCTTTCTTT. Its protein product is CSVEGRLNTEAFF. Supplemented by reference TRBV29-1 and TRBJ1-1, the full variable domain reads SAVISQKPSRDICQRGTSLTIQCQVDSQVTMMFWYRQQPGQSLTLIATANQGSEATYESGFVIDKFPISRPNLTFSTLTVSNMSPEDSSIYLCSVEGRLNTEAFFGQGTRLTVV.

The V gene is TRBV3-1 (or the pseudogene TRBV3-2), the J gene TRBJ1-6; 11 bases are a match to TRBD1. Germline V CDR1 and CDR2: LGHDT, YNNKEL (reference sequence). V gave up 4 bases and J gave up 13 bases; unmatched junction bases: 9. This CDR3 is built from 15 residues. The CDR3: CASSPGTGGPFPLHF. The CDR3 DNA reads as TGTGCCAGCAGCCCCGGGACAGGGGGGCCCTTTCCCCTCCACTTT.

This clone has just a few counts. The chain joins TRBV7-9 to TRBJ2-5, with 12 bases that match TRBD1. This CDR3 comprises 16 residues. V was pared by 1 base and J by 5 bases, with 5 bases of the junction left unmatched. Germline V gives CDR1 SEHNR, CDR2 FQNEAQ (reference sequence). The CDR3 sequence is CASSLGDRGLRETQYF. As DNA, the CDR3 is TGTGCCAGCAGCTTAGGGGACAGGGGGCTTCGGGAGACCCAGTACTTC.

This chain connects TRBV12-3 or TRBV12-4 to TRBJ1-2; 8 bases map to TRBD1. The CDR3 loop spans 13 amino acids. V was pared by 6 bases and J by 2 bases, with 2 bases of the junction left unmatched. The CDR3 DNA reads as TGTGCCAGCAGGAACAGGGGGAACTATGGCTACACCTTC. This gives the protein CASRNRGNYGYTF.

This chain uses TRBV3-1 (or the pseudogene TRBV3-2) with TRBJ1-2; D unresolved. The CDR3 has 15 amino acids. Germline CDR1 LGHDT, CDR2 YNNKEL (reference sequence). V shed 0 bases and J shed 6 bases, with 14 bases lying between them. The CDR3 region has the DNA TGTGCCAGCAGCCAAGACCCGACACCGATGAATGGCTACACCTTC. Translating gives CASSQDPTPMNGYTF.

The chain links TRBV9 to TRBJ1-1, with a possible D match to TRBD1 (5 bases). The CDR3 consists of 16 residues. Germline loops: CDR1 SGDLS, CDR2 YYNGEE. Trimming removed 3 bases at V and 1 base at J, with 16 bases between. The CDR3 bases are TGTGCCAGCAGCGCGTGGGCCATGGGGGGGAACACTGAAGCTTTCTTT. It specifies CASSAWAMGGNTEAFF.

As for this clone: The same CDR3 also results from other DNA sequences found in this sample. This rearrangement joins TRBV5-1 to TRBJ2-7; D may be TRBD2 (6 bases). V gave up 3 bases and J gave up 3 bases, with 13 bases separating them. Germline V gene sequence: CDR1 SGHRS, CDR2 YFSETQ. This CDR3 comprises 14 residues. CDR3: CASSWGTGNYEQYF. The CDR3 nucleotides are TGCGCCAGCAGCTGGGGGACTGGGAACTACGAGCAGTACTTC. The variable domain in full, with the rest retrieved from reference TRBV5-1 and TRBJ2-7, is KAGVTQTPRYLIKTRGQQVTLSCSPISGHRSVSWYQQTPGQGLQFLFEYFSETQRNKGNFPGRFSGRQFSNSRSEMNVSTLELGDSALYLCASSWGTGNYEQYFGPGTRLTVT.

The rearrangement uses TRBV7-8 and TRBJ2-7; TRBD1 matches 8 bases. The germline V gene has CDR1 SGHVS and CDR2 FQNEAQ. The CDR3 covers 13 residues. After removal of 7 bases from V and 4 bases from J, the junction contained 6 bases not matched to a gene. The CDR3 DNA reads TGTGCCAGCACCTCAACAGGGGGGTACGAGCAGTACTTC. Its translation is CASTSTGGYEQYF.

The J gene is TRBJ2-6, the V gene TRBV18, with 8 bases lining up with TRBD1. The V and J ends lost 2 bases and 2 bases, in that order; junction bases with no gene match: 8. CDR3 length: 18 residues. CDR1 and CDR2 from the germline V gene are KGHSH and LQKENI. CDR3 sequence (DNA): TGTGCCAGCTCACCATTCCAGGGGGCCTTCCCTGGGGCCAACGTCCTGACTTTC. Encoded protein: CASSPFQGAFPGANVLTF.